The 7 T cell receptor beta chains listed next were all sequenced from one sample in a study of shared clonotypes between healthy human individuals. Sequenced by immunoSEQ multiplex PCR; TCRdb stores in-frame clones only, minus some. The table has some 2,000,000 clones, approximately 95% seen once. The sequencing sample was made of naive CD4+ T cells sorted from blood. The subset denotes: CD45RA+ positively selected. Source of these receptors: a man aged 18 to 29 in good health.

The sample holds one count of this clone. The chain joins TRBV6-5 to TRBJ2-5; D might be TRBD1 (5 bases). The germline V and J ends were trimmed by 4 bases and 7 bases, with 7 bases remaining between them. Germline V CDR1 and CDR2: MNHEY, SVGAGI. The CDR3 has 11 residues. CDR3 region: CASSLGVTQYF. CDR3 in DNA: TGTGCCAGCAGTTTAGGGGTGACCCAGTACTTC.

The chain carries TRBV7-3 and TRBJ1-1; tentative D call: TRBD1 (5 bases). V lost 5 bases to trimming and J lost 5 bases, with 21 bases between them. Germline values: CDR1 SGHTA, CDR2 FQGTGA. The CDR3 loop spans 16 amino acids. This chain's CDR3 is CASSPSGAPSGTEAFF. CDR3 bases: TGTGCCAGCAGCCCCAGCGGGGCCCCCAGTGGAACTGAAGCTTTCTTT.

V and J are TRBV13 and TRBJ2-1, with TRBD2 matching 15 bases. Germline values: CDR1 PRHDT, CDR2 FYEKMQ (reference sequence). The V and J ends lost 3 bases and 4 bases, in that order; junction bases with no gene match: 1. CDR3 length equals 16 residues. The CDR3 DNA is TGTGCCAGCAGCTTGGGGACTAGCGGGAGGTACAATGAGCAGTTCTTC. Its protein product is CASSLGTSGRYNEQFF.

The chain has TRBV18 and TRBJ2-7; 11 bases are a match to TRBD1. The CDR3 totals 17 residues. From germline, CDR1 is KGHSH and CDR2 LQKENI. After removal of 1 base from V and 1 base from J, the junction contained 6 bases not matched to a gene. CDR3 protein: CASSPLPGQGGSYEQYF. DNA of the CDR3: TGTGCCAGCTCACCACTTCCGGGACAGGGGGGATCCTACGAGCAGTACTTC.

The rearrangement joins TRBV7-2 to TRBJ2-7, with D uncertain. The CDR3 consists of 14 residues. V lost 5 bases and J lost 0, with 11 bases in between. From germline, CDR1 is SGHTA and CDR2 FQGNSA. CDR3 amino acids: CASSPGRISYEQYF. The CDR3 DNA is TGTGCCAGCAGCCCCGGACGGATCTCCTACGAGCAGTACTTC.

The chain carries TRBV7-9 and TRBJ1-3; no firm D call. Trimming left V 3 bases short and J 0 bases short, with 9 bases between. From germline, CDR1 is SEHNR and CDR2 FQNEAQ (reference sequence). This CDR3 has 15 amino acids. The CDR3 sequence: CASSFLTLSGNTIYF. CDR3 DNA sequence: TGTGCCAGCAGCTTCTTAACGCTCTCTGGAAACACCATATATTTT.

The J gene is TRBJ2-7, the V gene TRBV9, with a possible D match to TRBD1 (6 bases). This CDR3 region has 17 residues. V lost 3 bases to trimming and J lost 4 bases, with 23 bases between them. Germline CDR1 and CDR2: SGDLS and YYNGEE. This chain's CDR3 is CASSEGVTANPPYEQYF. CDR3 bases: TGTGCCAGCAGCGAGGGGGTTACGGCAAACCCCCCTTACGAGCAGTACTTC.